This note documents a single T cell receptor beta chain sequence. Its antigen is not yet known. Nothing much larger sits one base from this clone, and base qualities are not available. Trimming at the junction amounts to 9 bases on V and 7 bases on J, and the germline ends lie 13 bases apart. In the germline V gene (reference sequence), CDR1 corresponds to LNHDA and CDR2 to SQIVND. The CDR3 has 12 amino acids, counting the end cysteine and phenylalanine. Of all the DNA, just the CDR3 is kept, 36 bases in frame from base 1. The data were obtained in a study of stem cell transplantation in POMP-related autoinflammatory disease (dated by TCRdb to 2020 to 2022). Regarding the study in general: It was hypothesized that MHC class I-dependent CD8+ T-cell differentiation and positive selection are impaired by defective thymoproteasomes, resulting in skewing of the TRB repertoire. Prior to transplant, the patients had CD4+ naive T-cell skewing, low CD8+ T-cell proportions, and decreased T-cell cytokine secretion. The effect of POMP deficiency on T-cell receptor beta repertoire diversity and CDR3 characteristics was assessed using high-throughput TRB sequencing. Broad study findings and their caveats: PRAID patients trended toward lower TRB diversity and higher clonality across all analyzed T-cell subsets. In PRAID patients, the trend toward lower diversity and increased clonality reached statistical significance only for regulatory T cells. The number of unique TRB V-J gene pairings was restricted in PRAID patients.

The method was the immunoSEQ multiplex PCR assay. The paper's data handling went like this. Shannon entropy, which accounts for clonal size distribution, was used to quantify repertoire diversity. The Gini-Simpson index (Simpson_1-D) served as the measure of how unequally clonotypes were distributed. The table was pulled from immuneACCESS by TCRdb, which kept in-frame rearrangements only. Such tables lose some clones; where checked, under half of the loss comes from unresolved V genes, and the rest has no known cause. V and J calls and clone size come straight from that table; D and trimming were deduced from the DNA. This sample holds around 32,000 clones; 85% to 90% were observed only once. The top ten hold approximately 0.71% of the sample. The time point label corresponds to: before hematopoietic stem cell transplant. PRAID was marked by prominent immunodeficiency together with autoinflammation. Before TRB sequencing, the T-cell subsets, namely conventional T cells, CD8+ T cells, regulatory T cells, and T follicular helper cells, were sorted.

The TCR was taken from a human donor with POMP-related autoinflammation and immune dysregulation (PRAID). This receptor chain uses TRBV19 and TRBJ2-1; the D gene is possibly TRBD2, with 6 bases matching. The input for sequencing was CD4+ T cells from PBMCs, taken before stem cell transplantation. The CDR3 region reads CASRAGLNEQFF. The nucleotides are TGTGCCAGCAGGGCGGGGTTAAATGAGCAGTTCTTC.